This T cell receptor beta chain was profiled in a study of identical twins. Whole-study findings and limits: High-abundance cord blood beta clonotypes had fewer insertions; memory repertoires showed none.

V was pared by 0 bases and J by 5 bases, with 13 bases between. Germline CDR1 reads SGHTA; CDR2 reads FQGNSA. The CDR3 contains 15 residues. Carrying unique molecular identifiers, the cDNA also gained a universal primer site through template switching. In TCRdb, the 5' RACE reads were re-called with MiXCR into one record per CDR3 protein. The table has 450,000 or so distinct CDR3 sequences, 14% seen once. Points on this clonotype: The antigen is undetermined.

These data were likewise used in another study, on yellow fever vaccine responses in identical twins.

What was sequenced was CD4+ T cells sorted from blood. The chain joins TRBV7-2 to TRBJ2-5; D is unclear. The TCR originated in a woman aged 18-35 years in good health. As DNA, the CDR3 is TGTGCCAGCAGCTTAGCGTGGGCAGTATCGGAGACCCAGTACTTC. Translated, it gives CASSLAWAVSETQYF.